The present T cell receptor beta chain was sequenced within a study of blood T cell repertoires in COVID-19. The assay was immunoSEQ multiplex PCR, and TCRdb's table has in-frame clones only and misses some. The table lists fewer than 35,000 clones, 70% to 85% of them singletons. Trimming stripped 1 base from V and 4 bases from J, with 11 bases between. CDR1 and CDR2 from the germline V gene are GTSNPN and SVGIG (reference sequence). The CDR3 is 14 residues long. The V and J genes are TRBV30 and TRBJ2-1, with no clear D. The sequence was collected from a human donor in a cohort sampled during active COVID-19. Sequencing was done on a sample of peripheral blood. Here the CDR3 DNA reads TGTGCCTGGAGTGAATCTTCGGTTTACAATGAGCAGTTCTTC. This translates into CAWSESSVYNEQFF.